This T cell receptor beta chain was captured in a study of shared clonotypes between healthy human individuals. On the study more broadly: Per donor, three plates held CD4 naive cells, three held CD4 memory, two held CD8 naive and one held CD8 memory. Findings and caveats of the study: Clonotypes that were shared across a handful of donors made up around 4.6% of naive CD4 clonotypes.

Deep was the level used in running the assay. Repertoires were generated with immunoSEQ multiplex PCR, while TCRdb's copy carries only in-frame clones and drops some. The repertoire has more than 900,000 clones, approximately 80% of them found once; the top ten carry 0.55% to 0.7%. Concerning this clone itself: What it recognizes is unknown. The same CDR3 arises from other DNA sequences in this sample as well.

Into CD45RA+ naive and CD45RA-negative memory subsets, the CD4+ cells were split. The CDR3 totals 14 residues. Trimming took 4 bases from V and 1 from J; bases not matched to a gene: 2. The germline V gene encodes CDR1 SGHRS and CDR2 YFSETQ. The origin of this receptor is a man younger than 35 in good health. Some clones in this sample may be carry-over from other donors' samples. The chain is built from TRBV5-1 and TRBJ1-1, with 9 bases matching TRBD1. Sample: memory CD4+ T cells from PBMCs. Subset described: CD45RA-negative fraction. CDR3 in DNA: TGCGCCAGCAGCACGGGACAGGGGAACACTGAAGCTTTCTTT. Amino acid sequence: CASSTGQGNTEAFF.